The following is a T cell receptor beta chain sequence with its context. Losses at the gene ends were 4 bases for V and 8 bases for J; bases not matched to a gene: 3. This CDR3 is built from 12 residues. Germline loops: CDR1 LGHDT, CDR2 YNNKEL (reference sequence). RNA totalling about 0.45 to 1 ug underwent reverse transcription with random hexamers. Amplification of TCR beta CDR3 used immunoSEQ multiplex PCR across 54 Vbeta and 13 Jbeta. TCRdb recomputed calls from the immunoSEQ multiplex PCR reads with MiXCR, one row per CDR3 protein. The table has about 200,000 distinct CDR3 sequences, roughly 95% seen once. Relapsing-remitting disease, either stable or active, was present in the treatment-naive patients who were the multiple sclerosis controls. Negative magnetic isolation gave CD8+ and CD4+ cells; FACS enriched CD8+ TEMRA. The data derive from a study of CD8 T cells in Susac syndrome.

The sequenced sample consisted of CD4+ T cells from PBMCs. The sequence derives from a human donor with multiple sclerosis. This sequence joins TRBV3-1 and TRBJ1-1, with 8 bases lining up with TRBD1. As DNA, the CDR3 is TGTGCCAGCAGCCCCCGGGACAGGGAAGCTTTCTTT. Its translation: CASSPRDREAFF. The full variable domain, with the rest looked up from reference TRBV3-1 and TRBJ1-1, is DTAVSQTPKYLVTQMGNDKSIKCEQNLGHDTMYWYKQDSKKFLKIMFSYNNKELIINETVPNRFSPKSPDKAHLNLHINSLELGDSAVYFCASSPRDREAFFGQGTRLTVV.